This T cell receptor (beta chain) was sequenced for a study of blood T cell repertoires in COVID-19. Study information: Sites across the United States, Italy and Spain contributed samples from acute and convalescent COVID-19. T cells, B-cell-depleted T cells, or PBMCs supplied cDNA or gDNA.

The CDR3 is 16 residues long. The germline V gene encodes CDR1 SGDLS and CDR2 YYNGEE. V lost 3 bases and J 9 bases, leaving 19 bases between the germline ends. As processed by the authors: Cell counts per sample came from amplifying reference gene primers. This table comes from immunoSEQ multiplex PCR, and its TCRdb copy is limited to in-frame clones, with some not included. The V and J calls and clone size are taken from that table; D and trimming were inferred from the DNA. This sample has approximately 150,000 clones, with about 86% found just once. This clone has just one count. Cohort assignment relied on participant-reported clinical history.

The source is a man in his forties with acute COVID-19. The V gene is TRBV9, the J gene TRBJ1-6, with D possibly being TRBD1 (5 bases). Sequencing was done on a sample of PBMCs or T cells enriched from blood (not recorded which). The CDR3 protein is CASSGPVGGLRSPLHF. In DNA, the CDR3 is TGTGCCAGCAGCGGTCCAGTGGGGGGGTTACGTTCACCCCTCCACTTT. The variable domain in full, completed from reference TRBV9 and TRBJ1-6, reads DSGVTQTPKHLITATGQRVTLRCSPRSGDLSVYWYQQSLDQGLQFLIQYYNGEERAKGNILERFSAQQFPDLHSELNLSSLELGDSALYFCASSGPVGGLRSPLHFGNGTRLTVT.